This passage covers 25 T cell receptor beta chains from one sample sequenced in a study of beta chain features in type 1 diabetes. The study's findings and limits: When Type 1 diabetes patients were examined, their TCRB CDR3s proved moderately but significantly shorter in all four CD4+ subsets.

Antigens for these TCRs are unknown. Expressed TCRB transcripts got sequenced, as all isolated RNA was reverse transcribed. Using immunoSEQ multiplex PCR, the repertoire was profiled, and TCRdb retains in-frame clones only, with some absent. The repertoire includes tens of thousands of clones, 49% of them detected once, and roughly 0.7% sits in the top ten. The sample was central memory CD4+ T cells from blood. The receptors shown here come from a man under 40 with type 1 diabetes.

The J gene is TRBJ1-1, the V gene TRBV6-4, with no clear D. Deletions cut 0 bases from V and 1 base from J, with 6 bases between. The germline V gene encodes CDR1 MRHNA and CDR2 SNTAGT. This CDR3 has 14 residues. The CDR3 DNA follows: TGTGCCAGCAGTGACTCTTCAGGGAACACTGAAGCTTTCTTT. It is translated as CASSDSSGNTEAFF.

The chain has TRBV19 and TRBJ2-3, with 13 bases identical to TRBD2. Germline-derived CDR1 and CDR2 are LNHDA and SQIVND (reference sequence). With 3 bases clipped from V and 6 bases from J, the junction kept 9 bases outside the gene matches. The CDR3 length is 17 residues. The CDR3 nucleotides read TGTGCCAGTAGTATGGAGTCGACTAGCGGGAGGTCGGATACGCAGTATTTT. Its protein is CASSMESTSGRSDTQYF.

This sequence joins TRBV14 and TRBJ1-2; D is undetermined. This CDR3 is built from 15 residues. Trimming cost V 1 base and J 0 bases, with 9 bases left between them. Germline CDR1 reads SGHDN; CDR2 reads FVKESK. CDR3 in amino acids: CASSQGSRPNYGYTF. The CDR3 coding sequence is TGTGCCAGCAGCCAAGGGAGTAGACCTAACTATGGCTACACCTTC.

This clone was counted a single time. The rearrangement uses TRBV6-1 and TRBJ2-1; 8 positions agree with TRBD1. Germline-derived CDR1 and CDR2 are MNHNS and SASEGT. The ends lost 2 bases at V and 1 base at J; junction bases unmatched: 1. This CDR3 spans 15 amino acids. This chain's CDR3 is CASSEYRGSYNEQFF. CDR3 nucleotides: TGTGCCAGCAGTGAATACAGGGGGTCCTACAATGAGCAGTTCTTC.

This chain links TRBV7-2 with TRBJ1-6; 7 bases map to TRBD1. Germline CDR1 is SGHTA and CDR2 is FQGNSA. Trimming took 1 base from V and 8 from J; bases not matched to a gene: 2. This CDR3 is 14 amino acids long. In DNA, the CDR3 is TGTGCCAGCAGCTTAGATCAGGGGGATTCACCCCTCCACTTT. Translation: CASSLDQGDSPLHF.

This clone was observed a handful of times. This chain joins TRBV5-1 and TRBJ2-7, with D perhaps TRBD2 (6 bases). Germline CDR1 is SGHRS and CDR2 is YFSETQ. CDR3 size: 13 residues. Trimming removed 0 bases at V and 7 bases at J, with 11 bases between. CDR3 nucleotide sequence: TGCGCCAGCAGCTTGGTTGGGGCGGGGGAGCAGTACTTC. Its translation: CASSLVGAGEQYF.

V is TRBV5-5 and J is TRBJ2-2; a possible D gene is TRBD1 (6 bases). The CDR3 consists of 15 residues. V was pared by 5 bases and J by 0 bases, with 11 bases between. In germline, CDR1 is SGHKS, CDR2 YYEKEE (reference sequence). The CDR3, as DNA: TGTGCCAGCAGGTTGACAGGAACGAACACCGGGGAGCTGTTTTTT. It yields the protein CASRLTGTNTGELFF.

The chain employs TRBV29-1 and TRBJ2-5; possibly TRBD2 for D (7 bases). Trimming left V 0 bases short and J 9 bases short, with 17 bases between. Germline V gene sequence: CDR1 SQVTM, CDR2 ANQGSEA. CDR3 length: 14 amino acids. CDR3 bases: TGCAGCGTTGAAGAGGGCGGGGGCCCCCGACCCCAGTACTTC. The encoded protein is CSVEEGGGPRPQYF.

This clone was observed a few times. The DNA of the CDR3 is TGTGCCTGGAGTGAGGGACAGACTGAAGCTTTCTTT. Translated: CAWSEGQTEAFF. The chain has TRBV30 and TRBJ1-1, with TRBD1 matching 7 bases. The junction had 1 base not matched to a gene; V was cut back by 1 base and J by 5 bases. Germline V gene lookup returns CDR1 GTSNPN and CDR2 SVGIG (reference sequence). CDR3 length: 12 residues. The entire variable domain, with the rest obtained from reference TRBV30 and TRBJ1-1, is as follows: SQTIHQWPATLVQPVGSPLSLECTVEGTSNPNLYWYRQAAGRGLQLLFYSVGIGQISSEVPQNLSASRPQDRQFILSSKKLLLSDSGFYLCAWSEGQTEAFFGQGTRLTVV.

J is TRBJ1-6 and V is TRBV10-3, with a tentative D call TRBD1 (6 bases). This CDR3 comprises 14 residues. V lost 8 bases, J lost 4 bases, and 12 bases lay in between. Germline CDR1 reads ENHRY; CDR2 reads SYGVKD. The CDR3 is CAIGGATYNSPLHF. CDR3 DNA sequence: TGTGCCATCGGGGGGGCTACTTATAATTCACCCCTCCACTTT.

V usage is TRBV18 and J usage is TRBJ1-1; TRBD1 aligns across 7 bases. Germline assignment: CDR1 KGHSH and CDR2 LQKENI. The CDR3 consists of 15 residues. V dropped 3 bases and J dropped 1; count of bases not matched to a gene: 5. The CDR3 nucleotides read TGTGCCAGCTCACCCGAGGGACAGTGGAACACTGAAGCTTTCTTT. As protein: CASSPEGQWNTEAFF.

The chain couples TRBV5-1 to TRBJ1-2; the match to TRBD1 covers 7 bases. The CDR3 totals 13 residues. CDR1 SGHRS and CDR2 YFSETQ come from the germline V gene. The trim removed 2 bases at V and 8 bases at J, leaving 6 bases unmatched. CDR3 protein: CASSLQGTLGYTF. CDR3 DNA: TGCGCCAGCAGCTTACAGGGGACCCTCGGCTACACCTTC.

V and J are TRBV5-4 and TRBJ2-7; 11 nucleotides match TRBD2. The CDR3 loop spans 16 amino acids. The germline gives CDR1 SGHNT, CDR2 YYREEE (reference sequence). The trim removed 4 bases at V and 2 bases at J, leaving 8 bases unmatched. CDR3 amino acids: CASSASGTSGPYEQYF. CDR3 in DNA: TGTGCCAGCAGCGCGTCCGGGACTAGCGGCCCCTACGAGCAGTACTTC.

This clone was found a few times. J is TRBJ2-3 and V is TRBV5-1, with 7 bases fitting TRBD2. Per the germline V gene, CDR1 is SGHRS and CDR2 is YFSETQ. The length of the CDR3 is 14 residues. V gave up 7 bases and J gave up 3 bases; unmatched junction bases: 8. This chain's CDR3 is CASGMAGETDTQYF. CDR3 sequence (DNA): TGCGCCAGCGGAATGGCGGGAGAGACAGATACGCAGTATTTT.

This clone occurred a few times. The J gene is TRBJ1-6, the V gene TRBV5-5; 7 bases are a match to TRBD1. The V and J ends lost 0 bases and 7 bases, in that order; junction bases with no gene match: 4. This CDR3 has 15 amino acids. CDR1 is SGHKS and CDR2 is YYEKEE in the germline V gene (reference sequence). DNA for the CDR3: TGTGCCAGCAGCTTGGCAGTGACAGGGAATTCACCCCTCCACTTT. Translated: CASSLAVTGNSPLHF.

This clone was detected only a few times. J is TRBJ2-2 and V is TRBV29-1, with TRBD2 matching over 7 bases. Germline-derived CDR1 and CDR2 are SQVTM and ANQGSEA. There are 17 residues in the CDR3. V lost 7 bases to trimming and J lost 3 bases; unmatched junction nucleotides: 17. The CDR3, as DNA: TGCAGCGCCCGCGGGGCTAGCGGAGGCGGGGACACCGGGGAGCTGTTTTTT. Its translation: CSARGASGGGDTGELFF.

V is TRBV5-1 and J is TRBJ2-2; 15 nucleotides align to TRBD2. The CDR3 runs to 17 residues. From germline, CDR1 is SGHRS and CDR2 YFSETQ. The junction had 6 bases not matched to a gene; V was cut back by 4 bases and J by 5 bases. CDR3 in DNA: TGCGCCAGCAGCACCGGACTAGCGGGAGGGTGGACCGGGGAGCTGTTTTTT. Translation gives CASSTGLAGGWTGELFF.

Points on this clone: One junction end disagrees with the germline gene, perhaps due to a read error. The chain joins TRBV6-6 to TRBJ1-5, with D possibly matching TRBD1 (5 bases). The germline V gene encodes CDR1 MNHNY and CDR2 SVGAGI (reference sequence). The length of the CDR3 is 12 residues. The CDR3 spells CALGGVNRPQHF. CDR3 nucleotide sequence: TGTGCCTTGGGAGGGGTCAATCGGCCCCAGCATTTT.

The chain employs TRBV7-9 and TRBJ1-1, with TRBD1 as a possible D gene (6 bases). Trimming left V 2 bases short and J 5 bases short, with 12 bases between. The CDR3 loop spans 14 amino acids. CDR1 is SEHNR and CDR2 is FQNEAQ in the germline V gene (reference sequence). The CDR3 DNA follows: TGTGCCAGCAGCTTACCGATAAGGGGGACTGAAGCTTTCTTT. Protein product: CASSLPIRGTEAFF.

This clone was counted only a few times. The CDR3 sequence: CAISGPSGRANTGELFF. DNA for the CDR3: TGTGCCATCAGTGGGCCTAGCGGGAGAGCGAACACCGGGGAGCTGTTTTTT. This chain uses TRBV10-3 with TRBJ2-2; 10 nucleotides align to TRBD2. The CDR3 covers 17 residues. V gave up 4 bases and J gave up 0 bases; unmatched junction bases: 5. The germline V gene has CDR1 ENHRY and CDR2 SYGVKD.

This clone showed up just a few times. The chain links TRBV6-4 to TRBJ2-1, with 10 bases aligning to TRBD2. The V segment lost 6 bases and the J segment 5 bases; nucleotides outside the gene matches: 7. The CDR3 covers 15 residues. Germline V gives CDR1 MRHNA, CDR2 SNTAGT. CDR3 bases: TGTGCCAGCAGCCTTCTAGCGGGGGCCCACAATGAGCAGTTCTTC. It specifies CASSLLAGAHNEQFF.

This chain links TRBV9 with TRBJ1-1, with D possibly TRBD1 on 6 matching bases. This CDR3 spans 13 amino acids. The V end was cut by 3 bases, the J end by 5 bases, with 11 bases between. Looked up from germline, CDR1 is SGDLS and CDR2 is YYNGEE. CDR3 sequence reads: CASSDPQGTEAFF. CDR3 DNA sequence: TGTGCCAGCAGCGACCCACAGGGAACTGAAGCTTTCTTT.

V and J are TRBV27 and TRBJ2-5; 13 bases are a match to TRBD2. Germline V gives CDR1 MNHEY, CDR2 SMNVEV (reference sequence). There are 17 residues in the CDR3. Trimming took 4 bases from V and 2 from J; bases not matched to a gene: 7. Here the CDR3 reads CASSSGLAGVEQETQYF. The CDR3 DNA sequence: TGTGCCAGCAGTTCCGGACTAGCGGGGGTAGAACAAGAGACCCAGTACTTC.

The J gene is TRBJ2-3, the V gene TRBV18, with TRBD1 matching over 8 bases. Germline assignment: CDR1 KGHSH and CDR2 LQKENI. The trim removed 3 bases at V and 4 bases at J, leaving 6 bases unmatched. This CDR3 spans 15 amino acids. The CDR3 coding sequence is TGTGCCAGCTCACCGGGAGGACAGGGCGCAGATACGCAGTATTTT. It encodes CASSPGGQGADTQYF.

This clone was seen a few times. The rearrangement joins TRBV7-9 to TRBJ2-2; the match to TRBD1 covers 7 bases. The V gene end was trimmed by 5 bases and the J gene end by 6 bases; junction bases not matched to a gene: 9. This CDR3 region has 15 residues. Germline V gives CDR1 SEHNR, CDR2 FQNEAQ (reference sequence). The CDR3 region has the DNA TGTGCCAGCAGCCAGACAGGGCGACGGGCCGGGGAGCTGTTTTTT. This gives the protein CASSQTGRRAGELFF.